One and the same sample provided the 30 T cell receptor beta chains below, sequenced in a study of blood T cell repertoires in COVID-19. Only in-frame clones appear in the TCRdb table, and some are missing; sequencing was by immunoSEQ multiplex PCR. The sample yields under 250,000 clones, 83% seen once. Sequenced: peripheral blood. The receptors derive from a woman aged 45-59 years with acute or convalescent COVID-19.

The V call is TRBV2, the J call TRBJ2-7; 8 bases align to TRBD2. The CDR3 runs to 16 residues. V dropped 0 bases and J dropped 6; count of bases not matched to a gene: 10. CDR1 and CDR2 (germline): SNHLY, FYNNEI. The CDR3 nucleotides are TGTGCCAGCAGTGAAGCGCAAGAAGCGGGGGCGATCGAGCAGTACTTC. It specifies CASSEAQEAGAIEQYF.

The chain carries TRBV7-2 and TRBJ2-1, with a weak D call TRBD1 (6 bases). Germline V CDR1 and CDR2: SGHTA, FQGNSA. The CDR3 spans 16 residues. Trimming shortened V by 1 base and J by 7 bases, and 17 bases separated the two germline ends. The CDR3, as DNA: TGTGCCAGCAGCTTAGGAGGGGGAGTATCGGGGAATGAGCAGTTCTTC. It yields the protein CASSLGGGVSGNEQFF. The entire variable domain, with the rest obtained from reference TRBV7-2 and TRBJ2-1, is as follows: GAGVSQSPSNKVTEKGKDVELRCDPISGHTALYWYRQSLGQGLEFLIYFQGNSAPDKSGLPSDRFSAERTGGSVSTLTIQRTQQEDSAVYLCASSLGGGVSGNEQFFGPGTRLTVL.

The genes are TRBV5-1 and TRBJ2-6; D gene ambiguous. V shed 6 bases and J shed 2 bases, with 6 bases lying between them. The CDR3 length is 13 residues. Germline CDR1 is SGHRS and CDR2 is YFSETQ. The CDR3 sequence is CASTLPGANVLTF. Written as DNA, the CDR3 is TGCGCCAGCACCCTCCCTGGGGCCAACGTCCTGACTTTC.

This clone was counted once. The J gene is TRBJ1-1, the V gene TRBV9, with TRBD1 matching 11 bases. Germline V gene lookup returns CDR1 SGDLS and CDR2 YYNGEE. The CDR3 length is 16 residues. Trimming removed 4 bases from V and 5 bases from J; junction bases left unmatched: 10. The CDR3 DNA follows: TGTGCCAGCAGCCCACGGACAGGGGGCTTATGGACTGAAGCTTTCTTT. Protein: CASSPRTGGLWTEAFF.

This chain uses TRBV15 with TRBJ2-7; 7 nucleotides line up with TRBD1. Germline V CDR1 and CDR2: LNHNV, YYDKDF (reference sequence). The trim removed 1 base at V and 5 bases at J, leaving 17 bases unmatched. CDR3 length: 18 residues. CDR3 sequence (DNA): TGTGCCACCAGCAGAGTCATCATAACCCCGGGACAGAGGGACGAGCAGTACTTC. The encoded protein is CATSRVIITPGQRDEQYF.

V usage is TRBV5-1 and J usage is TRBJ1-4; D not resolved. CDR3 length: 14 residues. Germline CDR1 is SGHRS and CDR2 is YFSETQ. V lost 3 bases, J lost 1 base, and 7 bases lay in between. The CDR3 here is CASSSGRTNEKLFF. The DNA of the CDR3 is TGCGCCAGCAGCTCTGGTAGAACTAATGAAAAACTGTTTTTT.

V and J are TRBV4-1 and TRBJ2-7; D not certain. V gave up 0 bases and J gave up 0 bases, with 12 bases separating them. Germline CDR1 is MGHRA and CDR2 is YSYEKL. This CDR3 region has 16 residues. The CDR3 protein is CASSQDQARYSYEQYF. In DNA form, the CDR3 reads TGCGCCAGCAGCCAAGATCAAGCGCGGTACTCCTACGAGCAGTACTTC.

The chain combines TRBV19 with TRBJ2-1; 14 nucleotides line up with TRBD2. Germline CDR1 reads LNHDA; CDR2 reads SQIVND (reference sequence). The CDR3 is 19 residues long. V was pared by 2 bases and J by 3 bases, with 9 bases of the junction left unmatched. CDR3 bases: TGTGCCAGTAGTATAAGGGGACTAGCGGGAGTTGTGAGCTACAATGAGCAGTTCTTC. This codes for CASSIRGLAGVVSYNEQFF.

The CDR3 region has the DNA TGTGCCAGCAGCTGGGACAGATCCATGAACACTGAAGCTTTCTTT. Its protein is CASSWDRSMNTEAFF. The chain links TRBV5-6 to TRBJ1-1; the match to TRBD1 covers 7 bases. The V gene's germline CDR1 is SGHDT and CDR2 YYEEEE. The CDR3 has 15 residues. The J segment lost 0 bases and the V segment lost 3 bases, leaving 5 bases of the junction unmatched.

In DNA, the CDR3 is TGTGCCAGCAGCTTCTCCCCGGGGGATTACAATGAGCAGTTCTTC. Its translation: CASSFSPGDYNEQFF. The J gene is TRBJ2-1, the V gene TRBV5-6; possibly TRBD2 for D (6 bases). Germline V CDR1 and CDR2: SGHDT, YYEEEE. The germline V and J ends were trimmed by 2 bases and 4 bases, with 13 bases remaining between them. The CDR3 loop spans 15 amino acids.

This chain uses TRBV28 with TRBJ1-2, with 9 bases aligning to TRBD1. The V segment lost 4 bases and the J segment 1 base; nucleotides outside the gene matches: 4. CDR1 and CDR2 from the germline V gene are MDHEN and SYDVKM. The CDR3 is 15 residues long. This CDR3 reads CASSSWTGDNYGYTF. In DNA, the CDR3 is TGTGCCAGCAGTTCCTGGACAGGGGATAACTATGGCTACACCTTC.

In its sample, this clone was seen a few times. This chain uses TRBV6-1 with TRBJ2-3; D gene ambiguous. The V gene lost 1 base and the J gene lost 0 bases, with 8 bases spanning the gap. The CDR3 is 15 residues long. Germline CDR1 MNHNS, CDR2 SASEGT. The CDR3 DNA sequence: TGTGCCAGCAGTGAAGTATTTACTAGCACAGATACGCAGTATTTT. Protein: CASSEVFTSTDTQYF.

This rearrangement joins TRBV3-1 (or the pseudogene TRBV3-2) to TRBJ1-1; possible D gene TRBD1, 5 bases. V gave up 7 bases and J gave up 2 bases, with 11 bases separating them. The CDR3 spans 13 residues. Germline-derived CDR1 and CDR2 are LGHDT and YNNKEL (reference sequence). CDR3 region: CASKGRVNTEAFF. Here the CDR3 DNA reads TGTGCCAGCAAGGGCAGGGTTAACACTGAAGCTTTCTTT.

The rearrangement links TRBV29-1 to TRBJ2-3, with unresolved D. This CDR3 region has 17 residues. The germline CDR1 and CDR2 sequences are SQVTM and ANQGSEA. V lost 0 bases and J lost 2, with 18 bases in between. CDR3 sequence (DNA): TGCAGCGTTGAAGATAGGTGGGCCCCTGGGCCCACAGATACGCAGTATTTT. Residues: CSVEDRWAPGPTDTQYF.

The J gene is TRBJ2-3, the V gene TRBV3-1 (or the pseudogene TRBV3-2); D is possibly TRBD2 (7 bases). Germline CDR1 and CDR2: LGHDT and YNNKEL (reference sequence). V lost 4 bases and J 1 base, leaving 15 bases between the germline ends. The CDR3 is made up of 16 amino acids. The CDR3 here is CASSPIGEGGTDTQYF. DNA of the CDR3: TGTGCCAGCAGCCCCATCGGGGAGGGGGGCACAGATACGCAGTATTTT.

The gene calls are TRBV30 and TRBJ2-7; 8 bases line up with TRBD2. With 3 bases clipped from V and 4 bases from J, the junction kept 5 bases outside the gene matches. The CDR3 extends over 13 amino acids. From germline, CDR1 is GTSNPN and CDR2 SVGIG (reference sequence). CDR3 coding DNA: TGTGCCTGGAGGGCGGGAGGCAGGTACGAGCAGTACTTC. Translation gives CAWRAGGRYEQYF.

The chain is built from TRBV5-4 and TRBJ2-1; TRBD2 agrees at 9 bases. The CDR3 runs 16 residues. The J segment lost 4 bases and the V segment lost 0 bases, leaving 5 bases of the junction unmatched. The germline gives CDR1 SGHNT, CDR2 YYREEE (reference sequence). The CDR3 is CASSLALAGTYNEQFF. DNA of the CDR3: TGTGCCAGCAGCTTGGCGCTAGCGGGGACTTACAATGAGCAGTTCTTC.

The V and J genes are TRBV5-6 and TRBJ2-1, with 9 bases lining up with TRBD2. Germline trimming cut 2 bases from V and 9 bases from J; bases unmatched to any gene: 6. The germline gives CDR1 SGHDT, CDR2 YYEEEE. The CDR3 is 14 amino acids. CDR3 protein: CASSFSGRRGEQFF. The CDR3 DNA sequence: TGTGCCAGCAGCTTTAGCGGGAGAAGGGGTGAGCAGTTCTTC.

V and J are TRBV9 and TRBJ2-7, with TRBD1 matching over 8 bases. Germline trimming cut 0 bases from V and 3 bases from J; bases unmatched to any gene: 5. Germline V gene sequence: CDR1 SGDLS, CDR2 YYNGEE. The CDR3 sequence is 15 residues long. The CDR3 sequence: CASSVDFGQGYEQYF. In DNA, the CDR3 is TGTGCCAGCAGCGTAGATTTTGGACAGGGCTACGAGCAGTACTTC.

This chain links TRBV6-1 with TRBJ2-5; possibly TRBD2 for D (5 bases). Trimming cost V 6 bases and J 5 bases, with 13 bases left between them. Per germline, CDR1 MNHNS and CDR2 SASEGT. The CDR3 is made up of 13 amino acids. In DNA form, the CDR3 reads TGTGCCAGCAGGGGCGGGCAGGCGGAGACCCAGTACTTC. Amino acid sequence: CASRGGQAETQYF.

V and J are TRBV6-5 and TRBJ2-1; 9 positions agree with TRBD1. CDR1 and CDR2 from the germline V gene are MNHEY and SVGAGI. V shed 6 bases and J 8 bases; nucleotides not matched to a gene: 5. The CDR3 consists of 13 residues. CDR3 residues: CASRQDRGDEQFF. The CDR3 coding sequence is TGTGCCAGCAGACAGGACAGGGGCGATGAGCAGTTCTTC.

This clone was recorded only once. This rearrangement joins TRBV6-5 to TRBJ2-3; TRBD2 matches 9 bases. The CDR3 runs to 14 residues. Germline CDR1 reads MNHEY; CDR2 reads SVGAGI. The V gene end was trimmed by 6 bases and the J gene end by 5 bases; junction bases not matched to a gene: 6. CDR3 nucleotide sequence: TGTGCCAGCAGGGCGGGAGGGCCAGGAGATACGCAGTATTTT. Translated, it gives CASRAGGPGDTQYF.

This clone was seen once. The rearrangement joins TRBV5-4 to TRBJ1-2, with 9 nucleotides matching TRBD1. CDR1 and CDR2 from the germline V gene are SGHNT and YYREEE (reference sequence). CDR3 length: 12 amino acids. The CDR3 DNA reads as TGTGCGGGGGGGACAGGGACCTATGGCTACACCTTC. This gives the protein CAGGTGTYGYTF.

On this clone itself: Other DNA variants within this sample encode the same CDR3. The chain uses TRBV19 and TRBJ2-7, with a weak D call TRBD2 (6 bases). This CDR3 region has 14 residues. Trimming left V 1 base short and J 7 bases short, with 14 bases between. From germline, CDR1 is LNHDA and CDR2 SQIVND (reference sequence). CDR3 region: CASSIVAGSDEQYF. In nucleotides, the CDR3 is TGTGCCAGTAGTATAGTGGCCGGGAGCGATGAGCAGTACTTC. The full variable domain, with the rest looked up from reference TRBV19 and TRBJ2-7, is DGGITQSPKYLFRKEGQNVTLSCEQNLNHDAMYWYRQDPGQGLRLIYYSQIVNDFQKGDIAEGYSVSREKKESFPLTVTSAQKNPTAFYLCASSIVAGSDEQYFGPGTRLTVT.

The V gene is TRBV12-2, the J gene TRBJ1-4; the table calls TRBD1, which could not be checked here. TRBV12-2 is a pseudogene locus. This CDR3 has 17 residues. CDR3 in DNA: TGTGCAAGTCGCTTAGCGGAACGGAGGACAGGGGATGAAAAACTGTTTTTT. Its translation: CASRLAERRTGDEKLFF.

The chain carries TRBV5-1 and TRBJ1-3; TRBD1 matches at 7 bases. V was pared by 2 bases and J by 2 bases, with 7 bases of the junction left unmatched. The CDR3 runs 16 residues. The germline V gene encodes CDR1 SGHRS and CDR2 YFSETQ. The DNA for the CDR3 is TGCGCCAGCAGCTTAACAGGGGATACCACTGGAAACACCATATATTTT. Amino acids: CASSLTGDTTGNTIYF.

The CDR3 loop reads CASSEGLADNYEQYF. CDR3 sequence (DNA): TGTGCCAGCAGTGAAGGGCTAGCGGACAACTACGAGCAGTACTTC. The J gene is TRBJ2-7, the V gene TRBV6-1; 7 bases match TRBD2. V dropped 1 base and J dropped 3; count of bases not matched to a gene: 6. CDR1 and CDR2 (germline): MNHNS, SASEGT. This CDR3 is 15 amino acids long.

This clone has a single count. V gene TRBV30 combines with J gene TRBJ2-7; 12 bases align to TRBD2. The CDR3 totals 15 residues. V lost 3 bases, J lost 1 base, and 4 bases stayed unmatched. The germline gives CDR1 GTSNPN, CDR2 SVGIG (reference sequence). The CDR3 here is CAWRGLAGASYEQYF. Written as DNA, the CDR3 is TGTGCCTGGAGGGGACTAGCGGGCGCGTCCTACGAGCAGTACTTC.

CDR3 loop: CASSQDRVMVSPLHF. Here the CDR3 DNA reads TGTGCCAGCAGCCAAGACAGGGTTATGGTTTCACCCCTCCACTTT. V and J are TRBV4-2 and TRBJ1-6; possible D gene TRBD1, 5 bases. Germline values: CDR1 LGHNA, CDR2 YNFKEQ. The CDR3 has 15 amino acids. The V gene lost 0 bases and the J gene lost 9 bases, with 12 bases spanning the gap.

This rearrangement joins TRBV28 to TRBJ1-3; a weak D match, TRBD1 (6 bases). This CDR3 comprises 16 residues. V was trimmed by 5 bases and J by 0 bases, leaving 14 bases between them. Germline loops: CDR1 MDHEN, CDR2 SYDVKM. CDR3 amino acids: CASSTSDSRSGNTIYF. CDR3 sequence (DNA): TGTGCCAGCAGTACCTCGGACAGTCGCTCTGGAAACACCATATATTTT.